This entry is about one TCR beta chain. This clonotype has ten or more counts. Its specific antigen is unknown. No base quality information exists; no much larger clone differs at one position. The sequencer listed for this sample is Illumina NovaSeq 6000. TCRalpha and TCRbeta cDNA libraries were built by 5'RACE with constant-segment primers, adding sample barcodes and unique molecular identifiers. Trizol reagent was used to extract RNA from every sample. Amplification of the libraries took two PCR steps, and the second step added a second sample barcode plus Illumina TruSeq adapters. Sequencing of the libraries was done on an Illumina NovaSeq, producing 2 x 150 bp paired-end reads. In the source study's methods: Demultiplexing of reads and collapsing into UMI-guided consensus sequences were performed with migec v1.2.7. Using mixcr v2.1.11, the UMI consensuses were aligned to TRA and TRB V and J templates and assembled into clonotypes. Clonotypes were classified as expanded or contracted when called significant by both edgeR and NoisET, with noise models trained on biological replicates. For edgeR calls, the thresholds were a false discovery rate-adjusted p below 0.01 and a log2 fold-change of 1. As an exploratory analysis of dynamics, max-normalized trajectories of the 1000 most abundant clonotypes were examined with PCA combined with hierarchical clustering. Separately sequenced CD4+ and CD8+ repertoires were used to assign the CD4 or CD8 phenotype of responding clones. Starting from the raw public reads, TCRdb applied fastp trimming at Q25, assembled clones with MiXCR and retained in-frame beta chains. A single entry per CDR3 protein holds the most common genes and DNA from its merged rows. The V and J calls, along with clone size, are taken from TCRdb and not from the paper's own processing. The table for this sample lists around 250,000 distinct CDR3 sequences; roughly 9.4% of them were counted only once. The ten largest make up approximately 20% of the sample.

PBMCs were isolated by Ficoll-Paque density gradient centrifugation. This sample stems from a study of T-cell memory formation after mild COVID-19 (dated by TCRdb to the early 2020s). Looking at the study overall: TCR sequence clusters from the two donors were found to be largely donor specific. The cohort was made up of two young adult volunteers, one female and one male, who were previously healthy. In a couple of donors, T-cell clones that expanded and contracted after mild COVID-19 were followed by sequencing TCRalpha and TCRbeta repertoires longitudinally. Summary of the overall study and its limitations: Contracting CD4+ clones appeared mostly in the CM and EM memory subsets, whereas CD8+ clones were enriched in EMRA. Clones that contracted from day 15 to 85 showed balanced CD4/CD8 phenotypes, whereas a second wave of clones that expanded from day 15 to 37 leaned towards CD4+. The detection of some responding clones in pre-infection memory suggests that pre-existing cross-reactive memory T cells joined the SARS-CoV-2 response. Whether the second-wave clones peaking on day 37 were SARS-CoV-2 specific was not confirmed. Only a couple of mild cases were covered in the study, and larger cohorts including severe cases with pre-infection samples were considered necessary.

The sequence came from a man younger than 30 who had mild COVID-19 (a few samples of this study predate the infection). The sample titles of this study are shuffled in the database, so cell type and time point are left out; the donor was told from shared clones. Sequenced sample: PBMCs or a T cell subset sorted from them (not recorded which).

CDR3 protein: CASSSDYLAGWEEQFF. The DNA reads as follows: TGTGCCAGCAGCTCCGACTACCTAGCGGGGTGGGAGGAGCAGTTCTTC. Recombination linked TRBV7-2 to TRBJ2-1, and TRBD2 aligns with 9 junction nucleotides. The CDR3, from cysteine to phenylalanine, totals 16 residues. The kept DNA is CDR3 alone, 48 bases in frame from the first base. Based on the germline V gene, the CDR1 and CDR2 sequences are SGHTA and FQGNSA. V and J are trimmed by 4 bases and 10 bases, and the gene matches miss 14 bases of the junction.